The rows below give T cell receptor beta chains drawn from one sample of a study of blood T cells in healthy people across ages. A single record per CDR3 protein comes from TCRdb applying MiXCR to the 5' RACE reads. The top ten clones hold 8.7% of a sample with approximately 490,000 distinct CDR3 sequences, about 24% of them seen once. The same sample was also used in a study of T cells of mothers and their children.

The sample consisted of blood. The receptors come from a boy younger than 18 in good health. Both conserved end residues are part of each CDR3. D genes are given only for firm matches. Some rows mark clone size as missing; the rest say once, few, many or name a class of expanded clone.

D gene	V gene	clone size	J gene	CDR3 DNA	CDR3 protein
.	TRBV25-1	few	TRBJ1-6	TGTGCCAGCATAGGTAACGAGGGGGTAAATTCACCCCTCCACTTT	CASIGNEGVNSPLHF
TRBD2	TRBV2	many	TRBJ2-2	TGTGCCAGCAGCGTTAGCGGGGGGGCGGTCACCGGGGAGCTGTTTTTT	CASSVSGGAVTGELFF
TRBD1	TRBV11-2	once	TRBJ1-2	TGTGCCAGCAGCTTAGCCGACAGGGACTATGGCTACACCTTC	CASSLADRDYGYTF
.	TRBV28	.	TRBJ1-1	TGTGCCAGCAGCCTACTGACCCGGATCCCTCAAATAGACACTGAAGCTTTCTTT	CASSLLTRIPQIDTEAFF
.	TRBV29-1	.	TRBJ2-7	TGCAGCGTTGTTATTTCGGGAGTCGAGCAGTACTTC	CSVVISGVEQYF
TRBD1	TRBV2	few	TRBJ1-5	TGTGCCAGCAATGCGCAGGGGGATAGCAATCAGCCCCAGCATTTT	CASNAQGDSNQPQHF
.	TRBV6-1	many	TRBJ2-5	TGTGCCAGCAGTGATGGTAAGGCGTCGAGCGGATTCCAAGAGACCCAGTACTTC	CASSDGKASSGFQETQYF
.	TRBV7-2	.	TRBJ2-7	TGTGCCAGCAGCGGAGGACAGTCGTCTTCCTACGAGCAGTACTTC	CASSGGQSSSYEQYF
TRBD2	TRBV4-1	few	TRBJ2-2	TGCGCCAGCAGCCAAGTTAGCGGGGAGAACACCGGGGAGCTGTTTTTT	CASSQVSGENTGELFF
TRBD2	TRBV6-5	.	TRBJ2-1	TGTGCCAGCAGTTACCCGACTAGCGGAGGCTACAATGAGCAGTTCTTC	CASSYPTSGGYNEQFF
TRBD1	TRBV7-2	few	TRBJ2-5	TGTGCCAGCAGCCCGAGGACAGGGTACGAGACCCAGTACTTC	CASSPRTGYETQYF
.	TRBV20-1	.	TRBJ2-7	TGCAGTGCCTCGGGGCGAACGGACTACGAGCAGTACTTC	CSASGRTDYEQYF
TRBD2	TRBV6-2/TRBV6-3	.	TRBJ2-1	TGTGCCAGCAGTTACTCCACGGCTAGCGGGAGGGCGAAGTACAATGAGCAGTTCTTC	CASSYSTASGRAKYNEQFF
.	TRBV20-1	.	TRBJ1-5	TGCAGTGCTAGTTCCGGTGATCAGCCCCAGCATTTT	CSASSGDQPQHF
TRBD1	TRBV7-6	many	TRBJ2-7	TGTGCCAGCAGACCGGGACAGGGTTACGAGCAGTACTTC	CASRPGQGYEQYF
.	TRBV5-1	.	TRBJ2-1	TGCGCCAGCAGCGGAGGATTGACCATAGACTACAATGAGCAGTTCTTC	CASSGGLTIDYNEQFF
TRBD2	TRBV30	.	TRBJ2-3	TGTGCCTGGAGTGTACACGGGGGGGCCACAGATACGCAGTATTTT	CAWSVHGGATDTQYF
.	TRBV2	few	TRBJ2-5	TGTGCCAGCAGTGACGAGTCGGCGGAGACCCAGTACTTC	CASSDESAETQYF
TRBD1	TRBV7-9	few	TRBJ2-1	TGTGCCAGCAACCCACCCGGGACAGGGGAAGTCAATGAGCAGTTCTTC	CASNPPGTGEVNEQFF
.	TRBV3-1	few	TRBJ2-4	TGTGCCAGCAGCCAAGGTCCGGATTTTGGGGGAAACATTCAGTACTTC	CASSQGPDFGGNIQYF
.	TRBV27	many	TRBJ2-7	TGTGCCAGCAGTTTATCCCTAGCCGGCGAGCAGTACTTC	CASSLSLAGEQYF
TRBD1	TRBV28	few	TRBJ1-5	TGTGCCTTAGACCGCCTTAGGACAGGGCCACGTCAGCCCCAGCATTTT	CALDRLRTGPRQPQHF
.	TRBV5-1	.	TRBJ2-3	TGCGCCAGCAGCTTATTAGGACACCAGGCGACAGATACGCAGTATTTT	CASSLLGHQATDTQYF
.	TRBV6-5	.	TRBJ2-7	TGTGCCAGCAGTTACCGCATCACTAGCTCTTACTCCTACGAGCAGTACTTC	CASSYRITSSYSYEQYF
TRBD1	TRBV11-2	few	TRBJ1-1	TGTGCCAGCAGCCTGAGGACAGGGAGCACTGAAGCTTTCTTT	CASSLRTGSTEAFF
TRBD2	TRBV4-3	once	TRBJ2-1	TGCGCCAGCAGCGCTAGCGGGATGGATCCCTACAATGAGCAGTTCTTC	CASSASGMDPYNEQFF
TRBD2	TRBV2	.	TRBJ2-7	TGTGCCAGCAGGGGACTAGCGGGGGTCCCCTACGAGCAGTACTTC	CASRGLAGVPYEQYF
.	TRBV21-1	.	TRBJ2-2	TGTGCCAGCAGATCTAACGGGGAGCTGTTTTTT	CASRSNGELFF
.	TRBV6-6	.	TRBJ2-2	TGTGCCAGCAGTTCAGACAGAAGTCGGGCCGGGGAGCTGTTTTTT	CASSSDRSRAGELFF
.	TRBV6-2/TRBV6-3	.	TRBJ1-2	TGTGCCAGCAGCCCACTTACCAGGGGATATGGCTACACCTTC	CASSPLTRGYGYTF
TRBD1	TRBV28	few	TRBJ2-5	TGTGCCAGCAGTTTATCCGGGACAGGGAGTACCCAGTACTTC	CASSLSGTGSTQYF
.	TRBV27	.	TRBJ2-7	TGTGCCAGCAGTTTATATGACTGCTCCTACGAGCAGTACTTC	CASSLYDCSYEQYF
TRBD1	TRBV28	few	TRBJ2-3	TGTGCCAGCAGTGAAAGGACAGGCGCTCCCACAGATACGCAGTATTTT	CASSERTGAPTDTQYF
TRBD2	TRBV28	.	TRBJ2-7	TGTGCCAGCAGTTTAAAGGGGACTAGCGGGGGCCTCTCCTACGAGCAGTACTTC	CASSLKGTSGGLSYEQYF